This T cell receptor beta chain is from a study of CD8 T cells in Susac syndrome. This clonotype appeared a few times. The RNA, roughly 0.5 to 1 ug, was put through reverse transcription using random hexamers. TCRdb analysed the immunoSEQ multiplex PCR reads with MiXCR anew, one entry per CDR3 protein. The sample shows hundreds of thousands of distinct CDR3 sequences, 94% of them seen only once. Patients with Susac syndrome met the recently defined diagnostic criteria for definite or probable disease. Trimming cost V 3 bases and J 10 bases, with 20 bases left between them. Looked up from germline, CDR1 is SGHRS and CDR2 is YFSETQ. The CDR3 is 15 amino acids.

The clonotype comes from a human donor with Susac syndrome. Sequenced sample: CD4+ T cells from PBMCs. This chain uses TRBV5-1 with TRBJ2-1, with D possibly matching TRBD1 (6 bases). The DNA of the CDR3 is TGCGCCAGCAGCTCTGACGCCGGGACATGGAACGAGCAGTTCTTC. This encodes CASSSDAGTWNEQFF.